The 8 T cell receptor beta chains in this list originate from one sample, sequenced in a study of metastatic and nonmetastatic thyroid tumors. TCRdb reanalyzed the PCR reads with MiXCR. The sample contains some 15,000 clones, 23% of which appear only once. Ahead of thyroid surgery, no patient had received treatment of any kind. Sample: tumor tissue. The source of these receptors is a female donor with papillary thyroid cancer or a benign thyroid nodule (not recorded which). Some clones in this sample may be carry-over from other donors' samples.

Comments on this clone: Sequence at one end of the junction differs from germline and may be a read error. The J gene is TRBJ1-1, the V gene TRBV5-1; D ambiguous. The CDR3 extends over 13 amino acids. From germline, CDR1 is SGHRS and CDR2 YFSETQ. Written as DNA, the CDR3 is TGCGCCAGCAGCTTGCAGATTAACACTGAATCTTTCTTT. This encodes CASSLQINTESFF.

This clone appeared many times. The chain recombines TRBV28 with TRBJ2-4, with a possible D match to TRBD2 (6 bases). The CDR3 length is 16 residues. The ends were cut back, 2 bases at V and 0 bases at J, with 11 bases in the middle. Per germline, CDR1 MDHEN and CDR2 SYDVKM. CDR3 loop: CASSLGVGGAKNIQYF. CDR3 bases: TGTGCCAGCAGTTTAGGAGTCGGGGGAGCCAAAAACATTCAGTACTTC.

This clone was seen only a few times. The chain links TRBV12-5 to TRBJ2-7, with unresolved D. Between the trimmed V and J ends, which lost 4 bases and 1 base, there was a span of 14 bases. This CDR3 contains 15 residues. Germline CDR1 reads LGHNT; CDR2 reads FRNRAP. CDR3 DNA sequence: TGTGCTAGTGGTTCGGTACTTCGGCCATCCTACGAGCAGTACTTC. Its protein product is CASGSVLRPSYEQYF. Drawing the rest from reference TRBV12-5 and TRBJ2-7, the complete variable domain is DARVTQTPRHKVTEMGQEVTMRCQPILGHNTVFWYRQTMMQGLELLAYFRNRAPLDDSGMPKDRFSAEMPDATLATLKIQPSEPRDSAVYFCASGSVLRPSYEQYFGPGTRLTVT.

In its sample, this clone ranks as medium-sized. The V call is TRBV19, the J call TRBJ1-1; no firm D call. The CDR3 runs to 14 residues. V lost 5 bases to trimming and J lost 5 bases, with 15 bases between them. Germline lookup yields CDR1 LNHDA and CDR2 SQIVND (reference sequence). The CDR3 spells CASSLHRRETEAFF. The CDR3 DNA is TGTGCCAGTAGTCTCCACCGGAGGGAGACTGAAGCTTTCTTT.

This clone is labeled large. The rearrangement joins TRBV11-2 to TRBJ1-1; 7 nucleotides match TRBD1. The CDR3 contains 15 residues. Germline values: CDR1 SGHAT, CDR2 FQNNGV. Germline trimming cut 1 base from V and 6 bases from J; bases unmatched to any gene: 8. The CDR3 spells CASSLAFLGGSEAFF. CDR3 nucleotide sequence: TGTGCCAGCAGCTTAGCTTTCTTAGGGGGCTCTGAAGCTTTCTTT.

V and J are TRBV4-1 and TRBJ1-1, with a tentative D call TRBD1 (6 bases). This CDR3 is 13 amino acids long. Germline CDR1 reads MGHRA; CDR2 reads YSYEKL. The germline V and J ends were trimmed by 7 bases and 4 bases, with 13 bases remaining between them. CDR3 amino acids: CASTSGVGTEAFF. The CDR3 nucleotides read TGCGCCAGCACGTCAGGGGTGGGCACTGAAGCTTTCTTT.

This chain joins TRBV5-1 and TRBJ1-2; possible D gene TRBD1, 5 bases. CDR3 size: 12 residues. Trimming left V 3 bases short and J 6 bases short, with 9 bases between. The germline V gene has CDR1 SGHRS and CDR2 YFSETQ. CDR3 residues: CASSSGSDGYTF. CDR3 bases: TGCGCCAGCAGCTCAGGGAGTGATGGCTACACCTTC.

This clone has a count of ten or more. The gene calls are TRBV9 and TRBJ2-1; TRBD2 matches at 10 bases. The V gene's germline CDR1 is SGDLS and CDR2 YYNGEE. The J segment lost 4 bases and the V segment lost 2 bases, leaving 3 bases of the junction unmatched. The CDR3 contains 15 residues. The CDR3 sequence is CASSVSGGFYNEQFF. The CDR3 region has the DNA TGTGCCAGCAGCGTTAGCGGGGGGTTTTACAATGAGCAGTTCTTC.